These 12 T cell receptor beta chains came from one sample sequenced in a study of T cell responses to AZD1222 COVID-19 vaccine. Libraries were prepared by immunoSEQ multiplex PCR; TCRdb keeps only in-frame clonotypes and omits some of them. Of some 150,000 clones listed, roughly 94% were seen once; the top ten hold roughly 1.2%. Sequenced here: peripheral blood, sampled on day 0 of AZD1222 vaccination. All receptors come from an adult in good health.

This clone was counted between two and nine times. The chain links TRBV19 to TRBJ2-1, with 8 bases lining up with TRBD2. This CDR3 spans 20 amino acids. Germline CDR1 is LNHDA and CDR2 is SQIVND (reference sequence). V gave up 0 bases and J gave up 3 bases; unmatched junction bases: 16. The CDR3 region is CASSIDFGAGGLGNYNEQFF. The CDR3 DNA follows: TGTGCCAGTAGTATAGATTTTGGGGCGGGGGGCTTGGGCAACTACAATGAGCAGTTCTTC.

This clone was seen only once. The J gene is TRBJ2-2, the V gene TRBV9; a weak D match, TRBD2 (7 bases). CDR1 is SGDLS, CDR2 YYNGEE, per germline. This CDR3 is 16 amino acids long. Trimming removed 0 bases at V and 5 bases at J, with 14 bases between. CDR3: CASSVARGAVTGELFF. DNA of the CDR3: TGTGCCAGCAGCGTAGCCCGGGGGGCGGTTACCGGGGAGCTGTTTTTT.

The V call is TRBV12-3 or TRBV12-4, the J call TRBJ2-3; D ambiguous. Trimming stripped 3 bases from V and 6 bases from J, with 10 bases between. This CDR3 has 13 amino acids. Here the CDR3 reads CASSLDPMDTQYF. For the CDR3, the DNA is TGTGCCAGCAGTTTGGACCCCATGGATACGCAGTATTTT.

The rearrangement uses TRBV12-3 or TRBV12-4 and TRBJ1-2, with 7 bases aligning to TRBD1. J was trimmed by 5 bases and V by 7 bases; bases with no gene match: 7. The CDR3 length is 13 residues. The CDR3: CASKRTGYYGYTF. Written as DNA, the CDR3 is TGTGCCAGCAAACGGACAGGCTATTATGGCTACACCTTC.

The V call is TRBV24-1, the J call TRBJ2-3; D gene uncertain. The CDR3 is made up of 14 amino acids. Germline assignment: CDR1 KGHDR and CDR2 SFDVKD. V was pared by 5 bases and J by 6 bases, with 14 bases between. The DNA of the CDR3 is TGTGCCACCAGTGCGGGCAGGCACGGGGATACGCAGTATTTT. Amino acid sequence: CATSAGRHGDTQYF.

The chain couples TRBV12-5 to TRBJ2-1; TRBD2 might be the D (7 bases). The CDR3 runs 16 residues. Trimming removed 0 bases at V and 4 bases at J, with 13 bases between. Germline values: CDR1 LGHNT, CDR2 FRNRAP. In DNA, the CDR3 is TGTGCTAGTGGTTTGGTACTAGGGGGGGTATACAATGAGCAGTTCTTC. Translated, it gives CASGLVLGGVYNEQFF.

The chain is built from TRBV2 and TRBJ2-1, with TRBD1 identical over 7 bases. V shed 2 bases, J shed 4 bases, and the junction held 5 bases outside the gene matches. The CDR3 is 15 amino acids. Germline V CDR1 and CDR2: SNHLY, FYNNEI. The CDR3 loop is CASSEMGQLYNEQFF. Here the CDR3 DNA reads TGTGCCAGCAGTGAAATGGGACAGCTGTACAATGAGCAGTTCTTC.

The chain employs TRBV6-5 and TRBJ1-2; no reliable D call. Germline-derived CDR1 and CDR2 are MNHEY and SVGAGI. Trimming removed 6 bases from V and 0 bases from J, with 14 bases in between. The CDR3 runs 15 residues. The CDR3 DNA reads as TGTGCCAGCAGGGATTTCAACGCCGCTAACTATGGCTACACCTTC. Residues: CASRDFNAANYGYTF.

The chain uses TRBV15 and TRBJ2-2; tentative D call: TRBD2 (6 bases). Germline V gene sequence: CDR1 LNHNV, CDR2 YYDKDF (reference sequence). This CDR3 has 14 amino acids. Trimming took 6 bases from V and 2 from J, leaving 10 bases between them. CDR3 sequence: CATRLTRNTGELFF. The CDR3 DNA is TGTGCCACCAGGCTGACTAGAAACACCGGGGAGCTGTTTTTT.

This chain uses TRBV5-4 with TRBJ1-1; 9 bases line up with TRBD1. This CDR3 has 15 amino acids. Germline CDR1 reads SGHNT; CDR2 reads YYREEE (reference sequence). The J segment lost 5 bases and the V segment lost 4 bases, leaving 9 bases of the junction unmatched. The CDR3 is CASSLPGQGVTEAFF. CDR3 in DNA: TGTGCCAGCAGCCTGCCGGGACAGGGAGTAACTGAAGCTTTCTTT.

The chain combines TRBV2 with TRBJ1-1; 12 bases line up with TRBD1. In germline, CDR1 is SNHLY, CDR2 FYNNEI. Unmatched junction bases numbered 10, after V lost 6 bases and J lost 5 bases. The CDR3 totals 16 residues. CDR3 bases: TGTGCCAGCAGACCCGGGACAGGGGGCGCGTGGACTGAAGCTTTCTTT. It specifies CASRPGTGGAWTEAFF.

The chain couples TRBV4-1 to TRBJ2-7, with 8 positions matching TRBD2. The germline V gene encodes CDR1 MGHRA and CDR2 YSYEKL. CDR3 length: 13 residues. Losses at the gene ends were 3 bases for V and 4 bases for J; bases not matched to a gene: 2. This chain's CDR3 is CASSQEREYEQYV. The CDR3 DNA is TGCGCCAGCAGCCAGGAGCGGGAGTACGAGCAGTACGTC.